This T cell receptor beta chain originates from a study of early T cells in non-severe SARS-CoV-2 infection (dated by TCRdb to the early 2020s). For the wider study: TCR sequencing used bulk RNA from unsorted whole blood, so alpha and beta chains could not be paired.

A case-control design nested within a healthcare worker cohort in London, UK, was used, with weekly nasopharyngeal swab PCR tests and blood sampling performed. Healthcare workers were enrolled in the week of the UK lockdown, from 23 to 31 March 2020, and were followed every week for up to roughly 16 weeks. This clonotype has more than one count but fewer than ten. Its antigen is still unknown. No quality values exist for individual bases; no much larger clone is one base distant. Results the study describes overall, beyond this receptor: VDJdb matching was skewed toward anti-spike CD8 responses, so virus-specific expansions were likely underestimated and private and CD4 specificities were missed.

Library method: 5' RACE. The sequencer was a NextSeq 500. Unique molecular identifiers were attached to individual cDNA molecules in the TCR library protocol so that sequencing error and PCR bias could be corrected. Both TCR alpha and beta chains were sequenced, and tight co-correlation was observed between alpha and beta sequence abundances in each sample. The paper's data handling went like this. Decombinator V4 was used to perform V gene, J gene and CDR3 annotation of TCR sequences. Expanded TCRs were defined as changing significantly between any two time points under a Poisson model with p below 0.0001. Abundances of TCRs were expressed as counts per million after normalisation to the total number of TCRs sequenced in each sample. A search of VDJdb, accessed on 1 November 2021, was run for TCRs annotated to CMV, EBV and SARS-CoV-2, with TCRs annotated for multiple antigens excluded. TCRdb's own reprocessing of the public reads used fastp at Q25 and MiXCR and kept productive beta chains. Rows matching on CDR3 protein sequence are summarized as one entry with the most common DNA and genes. It is TCRdb's table, rather than the study itself, that gives the V and J calls and clone size. This sample is represented by tens of thousands of distinct CDR3 sequences; about 12% of them were singletons. Of the sample, under 8% falls within the top ten clones.

This receptor was obtained from an adult who was a healthcare worker with PCR-confirmed SARS-CoV-2 infection or an uninfected control (not recorded which). Sequenced sample: whole blood.

The CDR3 loop reads CSADPGKVGELFF. The DNA sequence follows: TGCAGTGCTGATCCCGGGAAGGTCGGGGAGCTGTTTTTT. The sequence joins TRBV20-1 to TRBJ2-2, and perhaps TRBD2 as D gene, on 5 matching bases. V is cut by 5 bases and J by 7 bases, and the space between the germline ends is 14 bases. CDR1 and CDR2 (DFQATT, SNEGSKA) derive from the germline V gene (reference sequence). The CDR3 numbers 13 residues from cysteine through phenylalanine. Only the CDR3 part of the read is kept: 39 bases, read in frame from the first base.